This T cell receptor beta chain was captured in a study of cytomegalovirus exposure and HLA in healthy donors. Study results and caveats: One later analysis, an examination of the 100 to 150 validation repertoires, found that first-cohort TCR clusters tended to co-occur in them. The classifier reportedly diagnosed cytomegalovirus status with high sensitivity and specificity. There were 150 or so TCR beta chains listed as cytomegalovirus-associated.

Trimming removed 2 bases at V and 5 bases at J, with 16 bases between. Germline V gives CDR1 MNHNS, CDR2 SASEGT. The CDR3 has 15 amino acids. The assay was immunoSEQ multiplex PCR, and TCRdb's table has in-frame clones only and misses some. The repertoire includes 120,000 or so clones, roughly 90% of them detected once, and approximately 1.5% sits in the top ten. For this clone: Its cognate antigen is unknown.

The sequence derives from a man between 25 and 39 years old in good health and CMV-seronegative. The chain uses TRBV6-1 and TRBJ2-7, with D maybe TRBD1 (5 bases). Input material: PBMCs. The CDR3 loop is CASSEYPRAAHEQYF. The CDR3 DNA sequence: TGTGCCAGCAGTGAATACCCCAGGGCCGCCCACGAGCAGTACTTC.